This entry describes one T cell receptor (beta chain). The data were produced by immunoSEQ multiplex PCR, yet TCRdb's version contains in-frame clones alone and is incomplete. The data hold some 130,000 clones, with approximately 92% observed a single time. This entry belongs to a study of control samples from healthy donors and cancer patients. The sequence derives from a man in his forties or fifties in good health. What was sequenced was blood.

CDR3 protein: CASSYAAGGLQFF. Here the CDR3 DNA reads TGTGCCAGCAGTTACGCAGCGGGGGGGCTGCAGTTCTTC. This rearrangement joins TRBV6-5 to TRBJ2-1; 10 bases match TRBD2. The CDR3 spans 13 residues. Per the germline V gene, CDR1 is MNHEY and CDR2 is SVGAGI. Germline trimming cut 2 bases from V and 12 bases from J; bases unmatched to any gene: 4.